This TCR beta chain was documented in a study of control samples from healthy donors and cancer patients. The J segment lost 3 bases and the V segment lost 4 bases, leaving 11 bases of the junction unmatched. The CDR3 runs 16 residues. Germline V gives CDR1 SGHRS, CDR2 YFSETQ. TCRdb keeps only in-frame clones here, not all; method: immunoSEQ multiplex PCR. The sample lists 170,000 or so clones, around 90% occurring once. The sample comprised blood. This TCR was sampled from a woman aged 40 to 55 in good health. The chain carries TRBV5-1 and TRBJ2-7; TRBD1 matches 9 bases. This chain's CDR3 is CASSINPGQGGYEQYF. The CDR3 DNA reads TGCGCCAGCAGCATAAACCCGGGACAGGGAGGCTACGAGCAGTACTTC.